A selection of T cell receptor beta chains follows, all from one sample in a study of identical twins. Each CDR3 protein is one row after TCRdb ran MiXCR on the 5' RACE reads. The sample has approximately 700,000 distinct CDR3 sequences, 15% to 20% seen once. The same sample was also used in a study of T cells expressing NK-cell markers.

Sequenced material: PBMCs. The receptors stem from a woman aged 18-30 years in good health. Each CDR3 is given with its conserved first and last residue. Each record gives: D gene, clone size, V gene, J gene, CDR3 protein, CDR3 DNA. The D gene is left open where the match is weak. Clone size is given for some rows only: seen once, a few or many times, or a class if the clone is expanded.

d_gene: .
abundance: .
v_gene: TRBV12-3/TRBV12-4
j_gene: TRBJ2-1
CDR3aa: CASSFGHNPAYNEQFF
CDR3nt: TGTGCCAGCAGTTTCGGGCACAATCCGGCCTACAATGAGCAGTTCTTC

d_gene: .
abundance: few
v_gene: TRBV27
j_gene: TRBJ2-5
CDR3aa: CASSSRPERQETQYF
CDR3nt: TGTGCCAGCAGTTCGCGTCCTGAACGGCAAGAGACCCAGTACTTC

d_gene: TRBD2
abundance: .
v_gene: TRBV19
j_gene: TRBJ2-1
CDR3aa: CASSPGLAGPYPYNEQFF
CDR3nt: TGTGCCAGTTCTCCGGGACTAGCGGGACCGTACCCCTACAATGAGCAGTTCTTC

d_gene: .
abundance: few
v_gene: TRBV11-2
j_gene: TRBJ2-7
CDR3aa: CASSLDRLGPIDEQYF
CDR3nt: TGTGCCAGCAGCTTAGATCGATTAGGTCCTATCGACGAGCAGTACTTC

d_gene: .
abundance: once
v_gene: TRBV11-2
j_gene: TRBJ2-1
CDR3aa: CASSLEAGSSNEQFF
CDR3nt: TGTGCCAGCAGCTTAGAGGCAGGTTCCTCCAATGAGCAGTTCTTC

d_gene: .
abundance: few
v_gene: TRBV5-6
j_gene: TRBJ2-5
CDR3aa: CASSLVGRPETQYF
CDR3nt: TGTGCCAGCAGCTTGGTGGGACGGCCAGAGACCCAGTACTTC

d_gene: .
abundance: .
v_gene: TRBV7-8
j_gene: TRBJ2-1
CDR3aa: CASSVRDGPSYNEQFF
CDR3nt: TGTGCCAGCAGTGTTCGTGACGGCCCCTCCTACAATGAGCAGTTCTTC

d_gene: .
abundance: few
v_gene: TRBV7-9
j_gene: TRBJ2-3
CDR3aa: CASSSRGGANTQYF
CDR3nt: TGTGCCAGCAGCTCCAGGGGGGGGGCCAATACGCAGTATTTT

d_gene: .
abundance: few
v_gene: TRBV18
j_gene: TRBJ2-7
CDR3aa: CASSPLPTADAYEQYF
CDR3nt: TGTGCCAGCTCACCACTTCCTACAGCGGACGCCTACGAGCAGTACTTC

d_gene: .
abundance: .
v_gene: TRBV20-1
j_gene: TRBJ2-5
CDR3aa: CSYTGNQETQYF
CDR3nt: TGCAGTTACACTGGGAACCAAGAGACCCAGTACTTC

d_gene: .
abundance: .
v_gene: TRBV7-8
j_gene: TRBJ1-2
CDR3aa: CASSPARNYGYTF
CDR3nt: TGTGCCAGCAGCCCCGCCAGAAACTATGGCTACACCTTC

d_gene: .
abundance: .
v_gene: TRBV3-1
j_gene: TRBJ2-1
CDR3aa: CASSSAGRFYNEQFF
CDR3nt: TGTGCCAGCAGCTCAGCCGGGCGATTTTACAATGAGCAGTTCTTC

d_gene: TRBD2
abundance: .
v_gene: TRBV13
j_gene: TRBJ2-1
CDR3aa: CASSVLAGDQYEQFF
CDR3nt: TGTGCCAGCAGCGTACTAGCGGGAGATCAGTATGAGCAGTTCTTC

d_gene: .
abundance: .
v_gene: TRBV20-1
j_gene: TRBJ2-1
CDR3aa: CSALTPFQGQFF
CDR3nt: TGCAGTGCCCTGACCCCCTTTCAAGGGCAGTTCTTC

d_gene: .
abundance: .
v_gene: TRBV5-6
j_gene: TRBJ1-1
CDR3aa: CASSGRQTEAFF
CDR3nt: TGTGCCAGCAGCGGTCGGCAGACTGAAGCTTTCTTT

d_gene: TRBD1
abundance: .
v_gene: TRBV6-5
j_gene: TRBJ2-1
CDR3aa: CASSYGGQPAYNEQFF
CDR3nt: TGTGCCAGCAGTTACGGGGGACAGCCCGCCTACAATGAGCAGTTCTTC

d_gene: .
abundance: .
v_gene: TRBV30
j_gene: TRBJ2-1
CDR3aa: CAWSVQGGPYNEQFF
CDR3nt: TGTGCCTGGAGTGTACAGGGGGGGCCCTACAATGAGCAGTTCTTC

d_gene: TRBD1
abundance: few
v_gene: TRBV5-1
j_gene: TRBJ2-3
CDR3aa: CASSWGQGLSTDTQYF
CDR3nt: TGCGCCAGCAGCTGGGGACAGGGTCTGAGCACAGATACGCAGTATTTT

d_gene: TRBD2
abundance: .
v_gene: TRBV2
j_gene: TRBJ2-5
CDR3aa: CATREAGIQETQYF
CDR3nt: TGTGCCACCAGGGAAGCGGGAATCCAAGAGACCCAGTACTTC

d_gene: .
abundance: many
v_gene: TRBV12-3/TRBV12-4
j_gene: TRBJ2-3
CDR3aa: CASSFELRSYTQYF
CDR3nt: TGTGCCAGCAGTTTCGAACTGAGATCCTATACGCAGTATTTT

d_gene: .
abundance: few
v_gene: TRBV20-1
j_gene: TRBJ1-4
CDR3aa: CSARGPAGANEKLFF
CDR3nt: TGCAGTGCTAGAGGGCCAGCGGGGGCAAATGAAAAACTGTTTTTT

d_gene: .
abundance: .
v_gene: TRBV29-1
j_gene: TRBJ2-2
CDR3aa: CSVGGDTNTGELFF
CDR3nt: TGCAGCGTTGGAGGGGACACAAACACCGGGGAGCTGTTTTTT

d_gene: .
abundance: few
v_gene: TRBV10-3
j_gene: TRBJ2-7
CDR3aa: CARDPMILKYF
CDR3nt: TGTGCCAGGGACCCCATGATCCTTAAGTACTTC

d_gene: TRBD1
abundance: .
v_gene: TRBV20-1
j_gene: TRBJ2-7
CDR3aa: CSARRDRGFEQYF
CDR3nt: TGCAGTGCTAGAAGGGACAGGGGGTTCGAGCAGTACTTC

d_gene: TRBD2
abundance: few
v_gene: TRBV5-1
j_gene: TRBJ2-1
CDR3aa: CASSSPGTSGGNEQFF
CDR3nt: TGCGCCAGCAGCTCACCCGGGACTAGCGGAGGGAATGAGCAGTTCTTC

d_gene: .
abundance: many
v_gene: TRBV5-5
j_gene: TRBJ2-7
CDR3aa: CASEKAGRDSYEQYF
CDR3nt: TGTGCCAGCGAAAAGGCGGGCCGAGACTCCTACGAGCAGTACTTC

d_gene: .
abundance: .
v_gene: TRBV18
j_gene: TRBJ1-2
CDR3aa: CASSPRQAANYGYTF
CDR3nt: TGTGCCAGCTCACCGCGACAGGCAGCTAACTATGGCTACACCTTC

d_gene: .
abundance: .
v_gene: TRBV3-1
j_gene: TRBJ1-6
CDR3aa: CASSRGPPNSPLHF
CDR3nt: TGTGCCAGCAGCCGAGGACCGCCGAATTCACCCCTCCACTTT

d_gene: .
abundance: many
v_gene: TRBV20-1
j_gene: TRBJ1-3
CDR3aa: CSARDPGAHSGNTIYF
CDR3nt: TGCAGTGCTAGAGACCCGGGGGCACACTCTGGAAACACCATATATTTT

d_gene: .
abundance: .
v_gene: TRBV7-2
j_gene: TRBJ2-7
CDR3aa: CASSSTPSTEQYF
CDR3nt: TGTGCCAGCAGCTCAACCCCTAGCACCGAGCAGTACTTC

d_gene: .
abundance: many
v_gene: TRBV12-3/TRBV12-4
j_gene: TRBJ1-1
CDR3aa: CASSARYTEAFF
CDR3nt: TGTGCCAGCAGTGCCCGATACACTGAAGCTTTCTTT

d_gene: .
abundance: .
v_gene: TRBV20-1
j_gene: TRBJ2-3
CDR3aa: CSADRTDTQYF
CDR3nt: TGCAGTGCGGACAGAACAGATACGCAGTATTTT

d_gene: TRBD2
abundance: few
v_gene: TRBV5-5
j_gene: TRBJ2-3
CDR3aa: CASSLRLAGTTDTQYF
CDR3nt: TGTGCCAGCAGCTTGAGACTAGCGGGAACCACAGATACGCAGTATTTT

d_gene: .
abundance: .
v_gene: TRBV5-1
j_gene: TRBJ1-1
CDR3aa: CASSLHRANMNTEAFF
CDR3nt: TGCGCCAGCAGCTTGCACAGGGCAAATATGAACACTGAAGCTTTCTTT

d_gene: TRBD1
abundance: many
v_gene: TRBV2
j_gene: TRBJ2-2
CDR3aa: CASSSGQISPGELFF
CDR3nt: TGTGCCAGCAGTTCGGGACAGATAAGCCCCGGGGAGCTGTTTTTT

d_gene: .
abundance: .
v_gene: TRBV6-5
j_gene: TRBJ2-7
CDR3aa: CASSLPASGGASYEQYF
CDR3nt: TGTGCCAGCAGTCTACCCGCTTCGGGGGGCGCATCCTACGAGCAGTACTTC

d_gene: TRBD1
abundance: many
v_gene: TRBV12-3/TRBV12-4
j_gene: TRBJ2-7
CDR3aa: CASSRQGPYEQYF
CDR3nt: TGTGCCAGCAGTCGACAGGGCCCCTACGAGCAGTACTTC

d_gene: TRBD2
abundance: few
v_gene: TRBV5-1
j_gene: TRBJ2-1
CDR3aa: CASSLLSGEKGQFF
CDR3nt: TGCGCCAGCAGCTTGCTTAGCGGGGAAAAGGGGCAGTTCTTC

d_gene: .
abundance: few
v_gene: TRBV6-5
j_gene: TRBJ2-7
CDR3aa: CASSYPGYPKGQYF
CDR3nt: TGTGCCAGCAGTTACCCAGGGTACCCCAAGGGGCAGTACTTC

d_gene: .
abundance: few
v_gene: TRBV20-1
j_gene: TRBJ1-4
CDR3aa: CSAPYRDEKLFF
CDR3nt: TGCAGTGCTCCCTACAGGGACGAAAAACTGTTTTTT

d_gene: .
abundance: .
v_gene: TRBV7-2
j_gene: TRBJ2-7
CDR3aa: CASSRYTYEQYF
CDR3nt: TGTGCCAGCAGCCGGTACACCTACGAGCAGTACTTC

d_gene: .
abundance: few
v_gene: TRBV4-3
j_gene: TRBJ2-6
CDR3aa: CASSQADGANVLTF
CDR3nt: TGCGCCAGCAGCCAAGCGGATGGGGCCAACGTCCTGACTTTC

d_gene: .
abundance: .
v_gene: TRBV27
j_gene: TRBJ2-5
CDR3aa: CASSFLGETQSF
CDR3nt: TGTGCCAGCAGTTTCCTGGGGGAGACCCAGTCCTTC

d_gene: .
abundance: many
v_gene: TRBV6-6
j_gene: TRBJ2-7
CDR3aa: CASSYRLTYEQYF
CDR3nt: TGTGCCAGCAGTTACCGACTTACCTACGAGCAGTACTTC

d_gene: TRBD1
abundance: .
v_gene: TRBV7-9
j_gene: TRBJ1-1
CDR3aa: CASSSPGQAPYEAFF
CDR3nt: TGTGCCAGCAGCTCCCCGGGACAGGCCCCCTATGAAGCTTTCTTT

d_gene: .
abundance: few
v_gene: TRBV5-1
j_gene: TRBJ2-5
CDR3aa: CASSLALHSRPGETQYF
CDR3nt: TGCGCCAGCAGCTTGGCCTTACATTCCCGGCCGGGGGAGACCCAGTACTTC

d_gene: .
abundance: .
v_gene: TRBV6-5
j_gene: TRBJ1-6
CDR3aa: CASSYSEGADNSPLHF
CDR3nt: TGTGCCAGCAGTTACTCGGAGGGCGCCGATAATTCACCCCTCCACTTT

d_gene: TRBD1
abundance: .
v_gene: TRBV7-9
j_gene: TRBJ1-1
CDR3aa: CASSLTGTGETEAFF
CDR3nt: TGTGCCAGCAGCTTAACTGGGACAGGGGAAACTGAAGCTTTCTTT

d_gene: .
abundance: few
v_gene: TRBV21-1
j_gene: TRBJ2-1
CDR3aa: CASSKAISGDRNEQFF
CDR3nt: TGTGCCAGCAGCAAAGCGATTTCCGGGGACCGTAATGAGCAGTTCTTC

d_gene: .
abundance: few
v_gene: TRBV18
j_gene: TRBJ2-7
CDR3aa: CASSPFRDADEQYF
CDR3nt: TGTGCCAGCTCACCATTTCGGGATGCGGACGAGCAGTACTTC

d_gene: TRBD1
abundance: few
v_gene: TRBV5-1
j_gene: TRBJ1-2
CDR3aa: CASSLDRTGGGYTF
CDR3nt: TGCGCCAGCAGCTTGGACCGGACAGGGGGCGGCTACACCTTC

d_gene: TRBD1
abundance: .
v_gene: TRBV11-3
j_gene: TRBJ2-1
CDR3aa: CASSYLQGAGGEQFF
CDR3nt: TGTGCCAGCAGCTATTTGCAGGGGGCCGGAGGTGAGCAGTTCTTC

d_gene: .
abundance: once
v_gene: TRBV20-1
j_gene: TRBJ1-6
CDR3aa: CSASTGSHSPLHF
CDR3nt: TGCAGTGCTAGTACAGGGTCGCATTCACCCCTCCACTTT

d_gene: .
abundance: few
v_gene: TRBV5-1
j_gene: TRBJ2-7
CDR3aa: CASSPDARYEQYF
CDR3nt: TGCGCCAGCAGCCCGGACGCCCGATACGAGCAGTACTTC

d_gene: .
abundance: many
v_gene: TRBV5-4
j_gene: TRBJ2-3
CDR3aa: CASSSRRGVGDTQYF
CDR3nt: TGTGCCAGCAGCTCCCGGAGAGGGGTCGGAGATACGCAGTATTTT

d_gene: .
abundance: .
v_gene: TRBV7-9
j_gene: TRBJ1-1
CDR3aa: CASSLDQGRGGTEAFF
CDR3nt: TGTGCCAGCAGCTTGGATCAGGGAAGAGGGGGCACTGAAGCTTTCTTT

d_gene: .
abundance: many
v_gene: TRBV20-1
j_gene: TRBJ1-1
CDR3aa: CSARDRVVNTEAFF
CDR3nt: TGCAGTGCTAGAGATCGGGTTGTGAACACTGAAGCTTTCTTT